This passage covers 3 T cell receptor beta chains from one sample sequenced in a study of response to subunit inactivated influenza vaccine (dated by TCRdb to the late 2010s). Libraries were prepared through RT-PCR. Instrument on record: Illumina HiSeq 2500. TCRdb ran its own pipeline on the public reads, namely fastp trimming at Q25 and MiXCR clone calling, and kept in-frame beta chains. One record per CDR3 amino acid sequence lists the most common genes and DNA. Across this sample there are hundreds of thousands of distinct CDR3 sequences, with 12% to 15% seen only once. The ten biggest clones cover 7.5% to 9% of the sample. This material consisted of PBMCs from blood, taken around two weeks before vaccination. The receptors originated from a man aged 50 to 60 who received an inactivated influenza vaccine. Donor details come from another sample of the same person, matched by shared clones.

This clonotype has just a few counts. This chain joins TRBV30 and TRBJ2-2, with D maybe TRBD2 (6 bases). CDR1 is GTSNPN, CDR2 SVGIG, per germline (reference sequence). The V end was cut by 4 bases, the J end by 1 base, with 13 bases between. This CDR3 is built from 15 residues. DNA for the CDR3: TGTGCCTGGAACCGGGGGAGACAGAACACCGGGGAGCTGTTTTTT. The encoded protein is CAWNRGRQNTGELFF. Supplemented by reference TRBV30 and TRBJ2-2, the full variable domain reads SQTIHQWPATLVQPVGSPLSLECTVEGTSNPNLYWYRQAAGRGLQLLFYSVGIGQISSEVPQNLSASRPQDRQFILSSKKLLLSDSGFYLCAWNRGRQNTGELFFGEGSRLTVL.

This clonotype was recorded a few times. The CDR3 region is CASTLKPYSGNTIYF. The CDR3 bases are TGTGCCAGCACGCTCAAGCCCTATTCGGGAAACACCATATATTTT. The chain has TRBV7-8 and TRBJ1-3, with D unclear. V shed 7 bases and J shed 4 bases, with 17 bases lying between them. The germline CDR1 and CDR2 sequences are SGHVS and FQNEAQ. This CDR3 region has 15 residues.

J is TRBJ2-3 and V is TRBV9; D unresolved. The CDR3 has 13 amino acids. Trimming pared 0 bases from V and 4 bases from J, leaving 6 bases between. CDR1 is SGDLS and CDR2 is YYNGEE in the germline V gene. CDR3 protein: CASSVEGPDTQYF. The CDR3 DNA follows: TGTGCCAGCAGCGTAGAAGGGCCAGATACGCAGTATTTT. Variable domain in full (rest from reference TRBV9 and TRBJ2-3): DSGVTQTPKHLITATGQRVTLRCSPRSGDLSVYWYQQSLDQGLQFLIQYYNGEERAKGNILERFSAQQFPDLHSELNLSSLELGDSALYFCASSVEGPDTQYFGPGTRLTVL.